Listed here are 14 T cell receptor beta chains from one sample, sequenced in a study of cytomegalovirus exposure and HLA in healthy donors. PCR was performed using 60 Vbeta and 13 Jbeta primers. Measured with immunoSEQ multiplex PCR; TCRdb has only the in-frame clones, and not every one. The sample has 90,000 to 100,000 clones; around three quarters are singletons. Source material: PBMCs. Receptors were obtained from a man aged 35 to 55 in good health and CMV-seronegative.

The chain has TRBV19 and TRBJ1-5, with a possible D match to TRBD1 (6 bases). This CDR3 has 14 amino acids. CDR1 LNHDA and CDR2 SQIVND come from the germline V gene (reference sequence). V lost 4 bases to trimming and J lost 4 bases, with 11 bases between them. The CDR3 DNA reads TGTGCCAGTAGTACCCGGGACAAAAATCAGCCCCAGCATTTT. Translating gives CASSTRDKNQPQHF.

The chain is built from TRBV5-1 and TRBJ2-3, with D perhaps TRBD2 (6 bases). The V end lost 4 bases, the J end lost 1 base, and 19 bases lay between the germline ends. The CDR3 has 17 residues. The germline gives CDR1 SGHRS, CDR2 YFSETQ. CDR3 protein: CASSRGDSTGGTDTQYF. CDR3 coding DNA: TGCGCCAGCAGCCGTGGGGACTCGACGGGTGGCACAGATACGCAGTATTTT.

The rearrangement joins TRBV6-1 to TRBJ2-7; 9 bases match TRBD1. The length of the CDR3 is 13 residues. Germline values: CDR1 MNHNS, CDR2 SASEGT. The trim removed 6 bases at V and 2 bases at J, leaving 2 bases unmatched. Here the CDR3 reads CASRRQGAYEQYF. The CDR3 coding sequence is TGTGCCAGCAGACGACAGGGGGCCTACGAGCAGTACTTC.

In nucleotides, the CDR3 is TGTGCCAGCAGTTGGGGGGGAGGGGGTACGACAGATACGCAGTATTTT. It specifies CASSWGGGGTTDTQYF. The chain joins TRBV2 to TRBJ2-3; D perhaps matches TRBD2 (7 bases). The germline V gene encodes CDR1 SNHLY and CDR2 FYNNEI. The CDR3 spans 16 residues. The V end was cut by 5 bases, the J end by 3 bases, with 18 bases between.

Regarding this clone: One junction end does not reproduce the germline sequence, and a read error may be involved. The chain links TRBV10-3 to TRBJ2-7, with 10 bases lining up with TRBD2. The CDR3 extends over 16 amino acids. Germline V gene data show CDR1 as ENHRY and CDR2 as SYGVKD. CDR3 DNA sequence: TGTGCCACCAGTGGCCTAGCGGGAGCCGGGACCTACGAGCAGTACTTC. As protein: CATSGLAGAGTYEQYF.

The genes are TRBV27 and TRBJ2-7; D possibly corresponds to TRBD1 (6 bases). The V end was cut by 3 bases, the J end by 6 bases, with 15 bases between. Germline CDR1 is MNHEY and CDR2 is SMNVEV (reference sequence). The CDR3 sequence is 14 residues long. The CDR3 region is CASSFPGTLAEQYF. The CDR3 DNA sequence: TGTGCCAGCAGTTTCCCAGGGACACTTGCCGAGCAGTACTTC.

This chain connects TRBV7-2 to TRBJ1-2; D remains unclear. The length of the CDR3 is 12 residues. V dropped 5 bases and J dropped 6 bases, with 10 bases sitting between them. Germline V lookup: CDR1 SGHTA, CDR2 FQGNSA. Here the CDR3 reads CASSLQRDGYTF. In nucleotides, the CDR3 is TGTGCCAGCAGCCTTCAGAGGGATGGCTACACCTTC.

The chain employs TRBV29-1 and TRBJ1-1; tentatively, D is TRBD1 (5 bases). Germline V gene lookup returns CDR1 SQVTM and CDR2 ANQGSEA. The V end was cut by 6 bases, the J end by 0 bases, with 14 bases between. The CDR3 consists of 14 residues. As DNA, the CDR3 is TGCAGCGTGGGGACTGCCGCGATGAACACTGAAGCTTTCTTT. Protein sequence: CSVGTAAMNTEAFF.

V gene TRBV19 combines with J gene TRBJ2-7; 12 bases are a match to TRBD1. The germline V gene has CDR1 LNHDA and CDR2 SQIVND (reference sequence). V shed 1 base, J shed 5 bases, and the junction held 6 bases outside the gene matches. The CDR3 has 16 amino acids. CDR3 region: CASSIVPGQGAHEQYF. The CDR3 coding sequence is TGTGCCAGTAGTATAGTCCCGGGACAGGGGGCTCACGAGCAGTACTTC.

This clone showed up just a few times. V gene TRBV11-2 combines with J gene TRBJ2-5, with D maybe TRBD1 (6 bases). Germline V gives CDR1 SGHAT, CDR2 FQNNGV. Trimming took 3 bases from V and 1 from J, leaving 12 bases between them. CDR3 length: 15 residues. CDR3 in amino acids: CASSFVQGGQETQYF. CDR3 nucleotide sequence: TGTGCCAGCAGCTTCGTACAGGGCGGCCAAGAGACCCAGTACTTC.

The CDR3 region has the DNA TGTGCCGCAGAAACCGGACAGGGGGCCTATACTAATGAAAAACTGTTTTTT. Encoded protein: CAAETGQGAYTNEKLFF. The V and J genes are TRBV28 and TRBJ1-4; 11 nucleotides agree with TRBD1. There are 17 residues in the CDR3. The ends lost 11 bases at V and 2 bases at J; junction bases unmatched: 13. Germline V CDR1 and CDR2: MDHEN, SYDVKM.

The chain uses TRBV28 and TRBJ1-5; 7 bases align to TRBD1. The CDR3 spans 16 residues. V lost 6 bases to trimming and J lost 5 bases; unmatched junction nucleotides: 13. CDR1 is MDHEN, CDR2 SYDVKM, per germline. CDR3 region: CASRPWTGRVHQPQHF. The CDR3 region has the DNA TGTGCCAGCAGACCCTGGACAGGACGGGTGCATCAGCCCCAGCATTTT.

V and J are TRBV5-4 and TRBJ1-1; D possibly corresponds to TRBD1 (6 bases). Trimming shortened V by 7 bases and J by 0 bases, and 10 bases separated the two germline ends. This CDR3 spans 13 amino acids. CDR1 is SGHNT, CDR2 YYREEE, per germline (reference sequence). CDR3 nucleotide sequence: TGTGCCAGCGGAGGGGGGGTGAACACTGAAGCTTTCTTT. It is translated as CASGGGVNTEAFF.

This clone was observed a few times. V gene TRBV28 combines with J gene TRBJ2-7; tentative D call: TRBD1 (6 bases). The CDR3 loop spans 14 amino acids. Germline CDR1 reads MDHEN; CDR2 reads SYDVKM. With 3 bases removed from V and 3 bases from J, the gap between germline ends came to 12 bases. The CDR3 spells CASSLRQGHYEQYF. CDR3 nucleotide sequence: TGTGCCAGCAGTTTGAGGCAGGGGCACTACGAGCAGTACTTC.